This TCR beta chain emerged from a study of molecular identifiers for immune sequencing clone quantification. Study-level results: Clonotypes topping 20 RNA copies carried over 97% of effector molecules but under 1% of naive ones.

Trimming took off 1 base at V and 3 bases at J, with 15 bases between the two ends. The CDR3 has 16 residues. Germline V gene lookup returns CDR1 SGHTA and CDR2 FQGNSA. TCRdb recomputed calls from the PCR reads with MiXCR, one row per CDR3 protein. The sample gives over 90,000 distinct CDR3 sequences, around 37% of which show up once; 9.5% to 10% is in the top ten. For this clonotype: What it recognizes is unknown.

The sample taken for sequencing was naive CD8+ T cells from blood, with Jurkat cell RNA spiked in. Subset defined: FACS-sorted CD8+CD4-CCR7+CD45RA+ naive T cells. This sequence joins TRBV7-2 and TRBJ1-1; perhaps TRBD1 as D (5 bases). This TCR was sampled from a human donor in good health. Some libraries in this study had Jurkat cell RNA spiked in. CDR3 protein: CASSLDGDSGDTEAFF. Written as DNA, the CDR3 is TGTGCCAGCAGCTTAGATGGGGACTCGGGGGACACTGAAGCTTTCTTT.